The 30 T cell receptor beta chains below all came from one sample that was sequenced in a study of tumor and adjacent non-tumor tissue in lung cancer. The template was RNA from unsorted bulk tissue. TCRbeta libraries were built with three rounds of nested PCR, modified from ARM-PCR. In TCRdb, the multiplex PCR reads were re-called with MiXCR into one record per CDR3 protein. Of about 80,000 distinct CDR3 sequences listed, around 70% are singletons. Sequenced material: lung tumor tissue. The receptors come from a woman aged 70 to 79 with non-small cell lung cancer.

This clonotype appeared a few times. A much larger clone lies one base from this, so it may be a read error. V usage is TRBV28 and J usage is TRBJ1-4; no firm D call. Germline V gives CDR1 MDHEN, CDR2 SYDVKM. CDR3 length: 15 residues. V was trimmed by 5 bases and J by 8 bases, leaving 18 bases between them. The CDR3 bases are TGTGCCAGCAGTCCGCCGATAGGGCTGAAGGAAAAACTGTTTTTT. It yields the protein CASSPPIGLKEKLFF.

About this clonotype itself: The junction shows a germline mismatch at one end, possibly a read error. This chain uses TRBV5-4 with TRBJ2-5; D gene unclear. Germline values: CDR1 SGHNT, CDR2 YYREEE (reference sequence). The CDR3 sequence is 13 residues long. CDR3 region: CDSSLVVQETQYF. The CDR3 DNA sequence: TGTGACAGCAGCTTGGTGGTCCAGGAGACCCAGTACTTC.

The sample holds many counts of this clonotype. The J gene is TRBJ2-2, the V gene TRBV28, with unresolved D. Looked up from germline, CDR1 is MDHEN and CDR2 is SYDVKM. Trimming removed 6 bases from V and 0 bases from J, with 11 bases in between. This CDR3 region has 15 residues. In DNA, the CDR3 is TGTGCCAGCAGCCCCCGCCGTTCGAACACCGGGGAGCTGTTTTTT. Amino acids: CASSPRRSNTGELFF.

This clonotype was detected ten times or more. V gene TRBV20-1 combines with J gene TRBJ2-5; 7 nucleotides match TRBD1. CDR3 length: 13 residues. With 5 bases clipped from V and 4 bases from J, the junction kept 7 bases outside the gene matches. CDR1 DFQATT and CDR2 SNEGSKA come from the germline V gene (reference sequence). DNA for the CDR3: TGCAGTGCTGTAGAACAGGGGACAGAGACCCAGTACTTC. Protein product: CSAVEQGTETQYF.

Turning to this clonotype: An end of the junction differs from the germline gene, which may be a read error. The rearrangement uses TRBV6-5 and TRBJ1-2; no reliable D call. The germline V gene has CDR1 MNHEY and CDR2 SVGAGI. The CDR3 consists of 14 residues. CDR3 nucleotides: TGTGCCAGCAGTTACGGCTTGGCGAACTATGGCCACACCTTC. Its translation is CASSYGLANYGHTF.

With respect to this clonotype: This may come from a read error, since a much larger clone is one base off. V usage is TRBV4-1 and J usage is TRBJ1-2; the D gene is possibly TRBD1 (5 bases). In germline, CDR1 is MGHRA, CDR2 YSYEKL. CDR3 length: 14 residues. Here the CDR3 reads CVSSQEQQGYGYTF. DNA of the CDR3: TGCGTCAGCAGCCAAGAGCAGCAGGGCTATGGCTACACCTTC.

V and J are TRBV7-9 and TRBJ1-5, with 10 positions matching TRBD1. The junction had 1 base not matched to a gene; V was cut back by 4 bases and J by 4 bases. The CDR3 is 14 amino acids. Germline V gene lookup returns CDR1 SEHNR and CDR2 FQNEAQ (reference sequence). The CDR3: CASSSGQGNQPQHF. As DNA, the CDR3 is TGTGCCAGCAGCTCGGGACAGGGGAATCAGCCCCAGCATTTT.

On this clonotype itself: The junction does not match germline at one end; this may be a read error. The chain carries TRBV6-1 and TRBJ1-2; D gene ambiguous. Germline-derived CDR1 and CDR2 are MNHNS and SASEGT. The CDR3 extends over 14 amino acids. The CDR3 coding sequence is TGTACCAGCAGTGGGGAACCACGGAGCTATGGCTACACCTTC. This translates into CTSSGEPRSYGYTF.

The chain uses TRBV4-1 and TRBJ2-2; 7 bases are a match to TRBD2. V dropped 4 bases and J dropped 3; count of bases not matched to a gene: 14. Germline V CDR1 and CDR2: MGHRA, YSYEKL. This CDR3 is 18 amino acids long. DNA of the CDR3: TGCGCCAGCAGCCGCAATAAGGGAGGGACCCTGGACACCGGGGAGCTGTTTTTT. Protein product: CASSRNKGGTLDTGELFF.

The chain uses TRBV9 and TRBJ1-1; TRBD1 is a possible D gene (6 bases). CDR1 and CDR2 from the germline V gene are SGDLS and YYNGEE. CDR3 length: 15 amino acids. Trimming removed 8 bases at V and 5 bases at J, with 22 bases between. The CDR3 reads CASSIEGGPWTEAFF. CDR3 sequence (DNA): TGTGCCAGTAGCATCGAGGGGGGACCCTGGACTGAAGCTTTCTTT.

There are a few counts of this clonotype. This clone may be a read error of a much larger clone one base away. The chain is built from TRBV24-1 and TRBJ2-1; D is unresolved. Germline CDR1 KGHDR, CDR2 SFDVKD. The CDR3 sequence is 12 residues long. CDR3 bases: TGTGTCACCAGTGATTCTCCGGATGAGCAGTTCTTC. This translates into CVTSDSPDEQFF.

Note on this clonotype: At one end the junction does not follow the germline gene, possibly because of a read error. The rearrangement uses TRBV20-1 and TRBJ1-5, with TRBD1 matching over 7 bases. From germline, CDR1 is DFQATT and CDR2 SNEGSKA (reference sequence). The CDR3 totals 15 residues. Written as DNA, the CDR3 is TGCAGTGCAAAGACCGGGACAGAGGTCGATCAGACCCAGCATTTT. As protein: CSAKTGTEVDQTQHF.

Concerning this clonotype: The junction departs from the called germline gene at one end, perhaps through a read error. This chain links TRBV5-6 with TRBJ2-1; tentative D call: TRBD2 (7 bases). CDR1 and CDR2 from the germline V gene are SGHDT and YYEEEE. The length of the CDR3 is 16 residues. Here the CDR3 reads CASSIYREWDYNERFF. DNA of the CDR3: TGTGCCAGCAGCATATACAGGGAGTGGGACTACAATGAGCGGTTCTTC.

The rearrangement uses TRBV4-1 and TRBJ2-1, with 7 bases that match TRBD1. This CDR3 contains 15 residues. With 7 bases clipped from V and 5 bases from J, the junction kept 11 bases outside the gene matches. Germline V CDR1 and CDR2: MGHRA, YSYEKL. The chain's CDR3 is CASIHIRDRDNEQFF. The CDR3 DNA follows: TGCGCCAGCATCCACATCCGGGACAGAGACAATGAGCAGTTCTTC.

Regarding this clonotype: This CDR3 fails to terminate in the conserved phenylalanine or tryptophan, so it likely reflects a read error. Because the CDR3's place on the DNA is in doubt, the DNA is left out and the CDR3 is given as listed by TCRdb. The chain joins TRBV29-1 to TRBJ2-1. From its first to its last residue, the CDR3 has 13 amino acids. Germline loops: CDR1 SQVTM, CDR2 ANQGSEA. CDR3 region: CSVRQDSVNEQLL.

Turning to this clonotype: The conserved closing phenylalanine or tryptophan is absent in this CDR3, likely reflecting a read error. The rearrangement links TRBV29-1 to TRBJ2-7; D is unresolved. The CDR3 loop spans 12 amino acids. Germline V gene lookup returns CDR1 SQVTM and CDR2 ANQGSEA. The V gene lost 6 bases and the J gene lost 5 bases, with 14 bases spanning the gap. The CDR3, as DNA: TGCAGCGTCACGTTGCTGGGGAACGAGCAGTACCTC. Its translation: CSVTLLGNEQYL.

The table lists this clonotype with a few counts. With a much larger clone just one base away, this may be a read error. The chain recombines TRBV5-6 with TRBJ1-1; the match to TRBD1 covers 7 bases. The CDR3 totals 14 residues. Germline V CDR1 and CDR2: SGHDT, YYEEEE. CDR3 in DNA: TGTGCCAGCAGCCCCACAGGGGCGTACACTGAAGCTTTGTTT. Residues: CASSPTGAYTEALF.

V and J are TRBV29-1 and TRBJ1-1, with D unresolved. Germline values: CDR1 SQVTM, CDR2 ANQGSEA. The length of the CDR3 is 14 residues. The ends were cut back, 4 bases at V and 0 bases at J, with 12 bases in the middle. The CDR3 region has the DNA TGCAGCGTTGGCATACTAATGATGAACACTGAAGCTTTCTTT. This encodes CSVGILMMNTEAFF.

The table lists this clonotype with many counts. The V call is TRBV7-3, the J call TRBJ2-3; no reliable D call. This CDR3 has 14 amino acids. Germline CDR1 is SGHTA and CDR2 is FQGTGA. V was cut by 0 bases and J by 3 bases, with 7 bases left in between. The CDR3, as DNA: TGTGCCAGCAGCTTAACGAGAGATACAGATACGCAGTATTTT. This sequence encodes CASSLTRDTDTQYF.

Notes on this clonotype: Likely a read error: the CDR3 ends without its conserved phenylalanine or tryptophan. The chain combines TRBV24-1 with TRBJ2-1; 10 bases agree with TRBD2. This CDR3 contains 18 residues. Germline lookup yields CDR1 KGHDR and CDR2 SFDVKD. This CDR3 reads CATSDPDYSGRPYNEQFS. In DNA, the CDR3 is TGTGCCACCAGTGACCCTGACTATAGCGGGAGGCCCTACAATGAACAGTTCTCC.

As to this clonotype: The junction differs from germline at one of its ends, possibly a read error. This chain uses TRBV6-2 or TRBV6-3 with TRBJ2-7; D not certain. Germline V gives CDR1 MNHEY, CDR2 SVGEGT. The CDR3 has 14 amino acids. CDR3 sequence reads: CASNGPASSYEQYF. Here the CDR3 DNA reads TGTGCCAGCAACGGACCGGCGTCCTCCTACGAACAGTACTTC.

In the case of this clonotype: Mismatch with germline at one junction end may stem from a read error. The rearrangement uses TRBV6-5 and TRBJ2-7, with a possible D match to TRBD2 (5 bases). The V gene's germline CDR1 is MNHEY and CDR2 SVGAGI. The CDR3 is made up of 14 amino acids. As DNA, the CDR3 is TGTGCCAGTAGTTACACACTAGTCGGATACGAGCAGTACTTC. Encoded protein: CASSYTLVGYEQYF.

Turning to this clonotype: At one end the junction does not follow the germline gene, possibly because of a read error. This chain connects TRBV6-6 to TRBJ1-6; the D is unclear. This CDR3 is built from 12 residues. Germline assignment: CDR1 MNHNY and CDR2 SVGAGI (reference sequence). In DNA, the CDR3 is TGTGTCGTACAGATTTATAATTCACCCCTCAACTTT. It encodes CVVQIYNSPLNF.

Remarks on this clonotype: At one of its ends the junction is not consistent with the germline gene, which may arise from a read error. The V gene is TRBV4-2, the J gene TRBJ2-7; D gene ambiguous. The CDR3 has 14 residues. CDR1 is LGHNA, CDR2 YNFKEQ, per germline. As DNA, the CDR3 is TGTGCCAGCAGCCAAGGGACCATTTCCTACGAGCAGTATTTC. It translates to CASSQGTISYEQYF.

This chain links TRBV6-1 with TRBJ1-3; no reliable D call. V lost 10 bases to trimming and J lost 0 bases, with 13 bases between them. The germline gives CDR1 MNHNS, CDR2 SASEGT. The length of the CDR3 is 14 residues. In nucleotides, the CDR3 is TGTGCCACGCAAGAGTGGGACTCTGGAAACACCATATATTTT. It is translated as CATQEWDSGNTIYF.

Concerning this clonotype itself: A much larger clone differs from this one at a single base, so this may be a read error. The chain links TRBV28 to TRBJ2-3, with 14 bases matching TRBD2. CDR1 is MDHEN and CDR2 is SYDVKM in the germline V gene. The CDR3 length is 16 residues. The DNA of the CDR3 is TGTACCAGCAGTTCCGGACTAGCGGGAGGACCAGATACGCAGTATTTT. Residues: CTSSSGLAGGPDTQYF.

For this clonotype: A single base separates this from a much larger clone, so it may be a read error. This CDR3 is CASSPMGNTIYF. CDR3 nucleotide sequence: TGTGCCAGCAGCCCGATGGGAAACACCATATATTTT. The chain couples TRBV11-2 to TRBJ1-3, with no clear D. V was shortened by 5 bases and J by 4 bases, with 6 bases between the two germline ends. The CDR3 is 12 residues long. Per the germline V gene, CDR1 is SGHAT and CDR2 is FQNNGV.

This clonotype was picked up many times. V usage is TRBV11-2 and J usage is TRBJ2-3; D unresolved. Germline-derived CDR1 and CDR2 are SGHAT and FQNNGV. The V end lost 3 bases, the J end lost 3 bases, and 7 bases lay between the germline ends. The CDR3 is 13 residues long. CDR3 sequence reads: CASSLVRTDTQYF. Written as DNA, the CDR3 is TGTGCCAGCAGCTTGGTTAGAACAGATACGCAGTATTTT.

This clonotype was counted ten times or more. The gene calls are TRBV6-2 or TRBV6-3 and TRBJ2-1; either TRBD1 or TRBD2 may fit D (5 bases each). This CDR3 has 16 amino acids. The germline CDR1 and CDR2 sequences are MNHEY and SVGEGT. Trimming left V 5 bases short and J 8 bases short, with 22 bases between. The CDR3 nucleotides read TGTGCCAGCAGTCCTCCGGGACGGGGATGGGGCGATGAGCAGTTCTTC. This encodes CASSPPGRGWGDEQFF.

This rearrangement joins TRBV5-4 to TRBJ2-5, with a tentative D call TRBD2 (5 bases). Per the germline V gene, CDR1 is SGHNT and CDR2 is YYREEE (reference sequence). The CDR3 consists of 15 residues. V gave up 0 bases and J gave up 8 bases, with 17 bases separating them. CDR3 sequence (DNA): TGTGCCAGCAGCTTGGTAGTGGGAGATAAGAATACCCAGTACTTC. It codes for CASSLVVGDKNTQYF. The complete variable domain, with remaining parts taken from reference TRBV5-4 and TRBJ2-5, reads ETGVTQSPTHLIKTRGQQVTLRCSSQSGHNTVSWYQQALGQGPQFIFQYYREEENGRGNFPPRFSGLQFPNYSSELNVNALELDDSALYLCASSLVVGDKNTQYFGPGTRLLVL.